What follows are 11 T cell receptor beta chains derived from one specimen sequenced in a study of T cell responses to AZD1222 COVID-19 vaccine. The assay was immunoSEQ multiplex PCR, and TCRdb's table has in-frame clones only and misses some. This table has 66,000 or so clones, 79% appearing once. The material sequenced was peripheral blood, taken on day 0 of MenACWY control vaccination. These receptor sequences come from an adult in good health.

The gene calls are TRBV10-3 and TRBJ1-2; D not resolved. Germline CDR1 is ENHRY and CDR2 is SYGVKD. This CDR3 comprises 15 residues. V shed 0 bases and J shed 0 bases, with 8 bases lying between them. The CDR3 sequence is CAISESTGPNYGYTF. The CDR3 nucleotides are TGTGCCATCAGTGAGTCGACGGGCCCTAACTATGGCTACACCTTC.

V gene TRBV29-1 combines with J gene TRBJ2-5; TRBD2 agrees at 13 bases. J lost 1 base, V lost 7 bases, and 3 bases had no gene match. The CDR3 covers 14 residues. CDR1 is SQVTM and CDR2 is ANQGSEA in the germline V gene. The CDR3 spells CSGGLAGVQETQYF. In DNA, the CDR3 is TGCAGCGGAGGACTAGCGGGGGTCCAAGAGACCCAGTACTTC.

V and J are TRBV11-1 and TRBJ1-3, with D maybe TRBD1 (5 bases). The V and J ends lost 5 bases and 1 base respectively, with 12 bases between them. CDR1 and CDR2 from the germline V gene are SGHAT and FQDESV (reference sequence). The CDR3 extends over 15 amino acids. The CDR3 region has the DNA TGTGCCAGCAGCCGGGACTCTGTGTCTGGAAACACCATATATTTT. Protein sequence: CASSRDSVSGNTIYF.

The chain joins TRBV5-6 to TRBJ1-2; D not certain. Trimming removed 4 bases at V and 4 bases at J, with 17 bases between. In germline, CDR1 is SGHDT, CDR2 YYEEEE. The CDR3 is 15 residues long. CDR3 bases: TGTGCCAGCAGCCTCGGTCGGAGGTCTAGCTATGGCTACACCTTC. Translated: CASSLGRRSSYGYTF.

The chain combines TRBV28 with TRBJ2-7; tentatively, D is TRBD2 (6 bases). This CDR3 is 16 amino acids long. Germline V gene sequence: CDR1 MDHEN, CDR2 SYDVKM. V shed 4 bases and J shed 0 bases, with 16 bases lying between them. DNA of the CDR3: TGTGCCAGCAGTTCCGGAGGGCTCCAGTCCTCCTACGAGCAGTACTTC. Protein product: CASSSGGLQSSYEQYF. Based on the CDR3 plus reference TRBV28 and TRBJ2-7, the full variable domain is DVKVTQSSRYLVKRTGEKVFLECVQDMDHENMFWYRQDPGLGLRLIYFSYDVKMKEKGDIPEGYSVSREKKERFSLILESASTNQTSMYLCASSSGGLQSSYEQYFGPGTRLTVT.

V is TRBV11-2 and J is TRBJ2-2; D is uncertain. The CDR3 totals 12 residues. CDR1 is SGHAT and CDR2 is FQNNGV in the germline V gene. Trimming pared 1 base from V and 6 bases from J, leaving 3 bases between. CDR3 in DNA: TGTGCCAGCAGCTTAGGAGCCGGGGAGCTGTTTTTT. Its translation is CASSLGAGELFF. The full variable domain, with the rest looked up from reference TRBV11-2 and TRBJ2-2, is EAGVAQSPRYKIIEKRQSVAFWCNPISGHATLYWYQQILGQGPKLLIQFQNNGVVDDSQLPKDRFSAERLKGVDSTLKIQPAKLEDSAVYLCASSLGAGELFFGEGSRLTVL.

This chain links TRBV25-1 with TRBJ2-2; no firm D call. Trimming took 3 bases from V and 2 from J, leaving 7 bases between them. The CDR3 has 14 amino acids. Germline CDR1 MGHDK, CDR2 SYGVNS. The CDR3 nucleotides are TGTGCCAGCAGTGAGCACTCAAACACCGGGGAGCTGTTTTTT. Protein product: CASSEHSNTGELFF.

This sequence joins TRBV9 and TRBJ1-3; D may be TRBD1 (5 bases). There are 18 residues in the CDR3. CDR1 is SGDLS, CDR2 YYNGEE, per germline. V lost 0 bases to trimming and J lost 0 bases, with 16 bases between them. DNA for the CDR3: TGTGCCAGCAGCGTAGCCCCCCTGGGGCGGGGCTCTGGAAACACCATATATTTT. This sequence encodes CASSVAPLGRGSGNTIYF.

The J gene is TRBJ2-1, the V gene TRBV4-3; TRBD2 matches 8 bases. CDR1 and CDR2 from the germline V gene are LGHNA and YSLEER. V shed 0 bases and J 5 bases; nucleotides not matched to a gene: 6. This CDR3 has 16 residues. This chain's CDR3 is CASSQDRAGGNNEQFF. The CDR3 DNA reads TGCGCCAGCAGCCAAGATAGGGCGGGGGGCAACAATGAGCAGTTCTTC.

This chain uses TRBV7-9 with TRBJ1-1, with TRBD1 identical over 11 bases. V lost 5 bases, J lost 9 bases, and 8 bases stayed unmatched. The V gene's germline CDR1 is SEHNR and CDR2 FQNEAQ (reference sequence). This CDR3 contains 14 residues. CDR3 region: CASSPGTGGPQAFF. The CDR3 DNA is TGTGCCAGCAGCCCTGGGACAGGGGGTCCTCAAGCTTTCTTT.

V gene TRBV28 combines with J gene TRBJ2-7, with 12 nucleotides matching TRBD2. Germline CDR1 is MDHEN and CDR2 is SYDVKM. J lost 3 bases, V lost 8 bases, and 8 bases had no gene match. The CDR3 extends over 15 amino acids. CDR3 nucleotide sequence: TGTGCCAGCTCCGCCGGGACTAGCGGGTACTACGAGCAGTACTTC. Its protein is CASSAGTSGYYEQYF. The complete variable domain, with remaining parts taken from reference TRBV28 and TRBJ2-7, reads DVKVTQSSRYLVKRTGEKVFLECVQDMDHENMFWYRQDPGLGLRLIYFSYDVKMKEKGDIPEGYSVSREKKERFSLILESASTNQTSMYLCASSAGTSGYYEQYFGPGTRLTVT.